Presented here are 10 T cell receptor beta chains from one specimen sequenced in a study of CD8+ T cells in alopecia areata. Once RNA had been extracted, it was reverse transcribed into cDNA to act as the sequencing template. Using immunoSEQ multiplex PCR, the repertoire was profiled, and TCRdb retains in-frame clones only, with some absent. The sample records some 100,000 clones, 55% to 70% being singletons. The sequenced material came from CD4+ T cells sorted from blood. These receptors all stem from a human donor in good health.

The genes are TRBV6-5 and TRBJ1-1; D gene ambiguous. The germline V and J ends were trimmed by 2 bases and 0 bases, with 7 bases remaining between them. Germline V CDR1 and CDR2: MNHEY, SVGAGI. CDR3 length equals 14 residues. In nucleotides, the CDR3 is TGTGCCAGCAGTTACCCGGGCATGAACACTGAAGCTTTCTTT. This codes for CASSYPGMNTEAFF.

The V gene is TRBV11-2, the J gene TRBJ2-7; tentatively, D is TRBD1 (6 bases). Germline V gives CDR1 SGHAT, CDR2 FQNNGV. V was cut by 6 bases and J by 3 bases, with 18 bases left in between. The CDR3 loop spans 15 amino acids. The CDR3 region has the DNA TGTGCCAGCAGGCGTGTGGGCAAACAGGGCTACGAGCAGTACTTC. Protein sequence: CASRRVGKQGYEQYF.

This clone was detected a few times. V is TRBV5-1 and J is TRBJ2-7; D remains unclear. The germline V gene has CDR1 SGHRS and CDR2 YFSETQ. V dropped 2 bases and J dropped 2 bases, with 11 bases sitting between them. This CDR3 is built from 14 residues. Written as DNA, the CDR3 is TGCGCCAGCAGCTTTATGGGGTCTGCCTACGAGCAGTACTTC. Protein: CASSFMGSAYEQYF. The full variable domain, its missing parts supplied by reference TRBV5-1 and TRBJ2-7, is KAGVTQTPRYLIKTRGQQVTLSCSPISGHRSVSWYQQTPGQGLQFLFEYFSETQRNKGNFPGRFSGRQFSNSRSEMNVSTLELGDSALYLCASSFMGSAYEQYFGPGTRLTVT.

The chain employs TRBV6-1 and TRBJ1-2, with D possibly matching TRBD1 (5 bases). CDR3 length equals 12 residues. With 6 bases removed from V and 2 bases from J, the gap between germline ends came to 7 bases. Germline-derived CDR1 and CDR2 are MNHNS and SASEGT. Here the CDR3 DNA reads TGTGCCAGCAGGGACACCAACTATGGCTACACCTTC. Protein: CASRDTNYGYTF.

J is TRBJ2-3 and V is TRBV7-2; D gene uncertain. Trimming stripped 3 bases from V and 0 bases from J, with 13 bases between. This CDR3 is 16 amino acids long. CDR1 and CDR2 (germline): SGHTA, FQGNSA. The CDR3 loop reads CASSFYSSASTDTQYF. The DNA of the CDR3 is TGTGCCAGCAGCTTTTACTCTTCCGCTAGCACAGATACGCAGTATTTT.

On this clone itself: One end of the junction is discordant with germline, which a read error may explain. The CDR3 region has the DNA TGTGCATGGAGGCGGGGGCAGGAAAAACTGTTTTTT. Its protein product is CAWRRGQEKLFF. This chain uses TRBV30 with TRBJ1-4, with a weak D call TRBD1 (6 bases). The CDR3 runs to 12 residues. CDR1 is GTSNPN, CDR2 SVGIG, per germline (reference sequence).

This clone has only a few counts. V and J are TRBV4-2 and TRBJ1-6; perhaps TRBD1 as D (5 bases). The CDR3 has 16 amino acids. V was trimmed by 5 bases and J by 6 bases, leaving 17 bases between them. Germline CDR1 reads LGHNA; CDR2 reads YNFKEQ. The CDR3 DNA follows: TGTGCCAGCAGCAAGGCCTATCAGGGTGCTAATTCACCCCTCCACTTT. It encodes CASSKAYQGANSPLHF.

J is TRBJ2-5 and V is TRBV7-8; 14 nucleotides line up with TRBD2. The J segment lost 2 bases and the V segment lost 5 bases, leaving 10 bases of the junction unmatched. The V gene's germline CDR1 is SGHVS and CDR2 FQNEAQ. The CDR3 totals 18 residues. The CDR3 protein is CASSQGGLAGGGQETQYF. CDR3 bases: TGTGCCAGCAGCCAAGGAGGACTAGCGGGGGGTGGGCAAGAGACCCAGTACTTC.

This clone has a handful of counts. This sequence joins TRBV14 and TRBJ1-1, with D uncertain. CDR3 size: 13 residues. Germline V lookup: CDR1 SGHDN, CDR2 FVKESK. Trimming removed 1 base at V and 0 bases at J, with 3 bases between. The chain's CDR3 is CASSQGMNTEAFF. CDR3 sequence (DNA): TGTGCCAGCAGCCAAGGGATGAACACTGAAGCTTTCTTT.

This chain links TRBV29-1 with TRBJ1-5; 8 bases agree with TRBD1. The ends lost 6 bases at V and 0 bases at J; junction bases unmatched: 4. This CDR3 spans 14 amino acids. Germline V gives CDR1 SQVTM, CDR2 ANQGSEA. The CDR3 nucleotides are TGCAGCGTACAACAGGGGGATAGCAATCAGCCCCAGCATTTT. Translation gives CSVQQGDSNQPQHF.